The 29 T cell receptor beta chains listed next were all sequenced from one sample in a study of T cell responses to AZD1222 COVID-19 vaccine. TCRdb's copy holds only in-frame clones and misses some; the assay was immunoSEQ multiplex PCR. In total, the table holds some 150,000 clones. What was sequenced was peripheral blood. The receptor set was obtained from an adult in good health.

The chain carries TRBV7-3 and TRBJ2-5; weak D call: TRBD1 (7 bases). The CDR3 is 15 amino acids. With 6 bases removed from V and 5 bases from J, the gap between germline ends came to 19 bases. Germline lookup yields CDR1 SGHTA and CDR2 FQGTGA. The CDR3 region is CASRDYRGTLETQYF. Written as DNA, the CDR3 is TGTGCCAGCAGGGACTACAGGGGAACGTTGGAGACCCAGTACTTC.

The chain links TRBV5-5 to TRBJ1-5; the D gene is possibly TRBD1 (5 bases). V shed 9 bases and J shed 6 bases, with 16 bases lying between them. CDR1 SGHKS and CDR2 YYEKEE come from the germline V gene (reference sequence). CDR3 length: 13 amino acids. This CDR3 reads CAIPGLRVQPQHF. CDR3 nucleotide sequence: TGTGCCATCCCAGGGTTACGGGTTCAGCCCCAGCATTTT.

V is TRBV18 and J is TRBJ1-1; D unclear. Trimming cost V 3 bases and J 2 bases, with 10 bases left between them. CDR1 and CDR2 from the germline V gene are KGHSH and LQKENI. The CDR3 is 14 amino acids. In DNA form, the CDR3 reads TGTGCCAGCTCACCTTCACAAGCTAACACTGAAGCTTTCTTT. It codes for CASSPSQANTEAFF.

The gene calls are TRBV30 and TRBJ1-4; D is ambiguous. Trimming removed 0 bases at V and 0 bases at J, with 17 bases between. Per germline, CDR1 GTSNPN and CDR2 SVGIG (reference sequence). This CDR3 comprises 18 residues. The CDR3 sequence: CAWSVPAWARATNEKLFF. CDR3 in DNA: TGTGCCTGGAGTGTACCGGCCTGGGCTCGAGCAACTAATGAAAAACTGTTTTTT.

The chain employs TRBV19 and TRBJ1-4; maybe TRBD1 (5 bases). V was shortened by 5 bases and J by 3 bases, with 16 bases between the two germline ends. Germline CDR1 is LNHDA and CDR2 is SQIVND (reference sequence). The CDR3 extends over 16 amino acids. CDR3: CASSYGLSRANEKLFF. CDR3 in DNA: TGTGCCAGTAGTTACGGGCTCTCCAGGGCTAATGAAAAACTGTTTTTT.

The chain combines TRBV19 with TRBJ2-3; 8 nucleotides agree with TRBD2. With V trimmed by 7 bases and J by 1 base, 16 bases remained unmatched. Germline-derived CDR1 and CDR2 are LNHDA and SQIVND (reference sequence). CDR3 length: 18 residues. CDR3 protein: CASTNRPVVRGGTDTQYF. The CDR3, as DNA: TGTGCCAGTACCAATCGCCCGGTGGTGCGGGGGGGCACAGATACGCAGTATTTT. The variable domain in full, completed from reference TRBV19 and TRBJ2-3, reads DGGITQSPKYLFRKEGQNVTLSCEQNLNHDAMYWYRQDPGQGLRLIYYSQIVNDFQKGDIAEGYSVSREKKESFPLTVTSAQKNPTAFYLCASTNRPVVRGGTDTQYFGPGTRLTVL.

V and J are TRBV19 and TRBJ2-7; TRBD2 matches 15 bases. This CDR3 is built from 19 residues. Germline CDR1 is LNHDA and CDR2 is SQIVND (reference sequence). With V trimmed by 1 base and J by 0 bases, 7 bases remained unmatched. The CDR3 nucleotides read TGTGCCAGTAGTATAGCGGGACTAGCGGGGGGCAATTTCTCCTACGAGCAGTACTTC. Translation: CASSIAGLAGGNFSYEQYF.

The genes are TRBV13 and TRBJ2-1; 8 bases map to TRBD2. CDR3 length equals 15 residues. Germline V gene sequence: CDR1 PRHDT, CDR2 FYEKMQ (reference sequence). V lost 5 bases to trimming and J lost 4 bases; unmatched junction nucleotides: 7. The CDR3: CASSPAAGAYNEQFF. The CDR3 region has the DNA TGTGCCAGCAGCCCAGCAGCGGGGGCGTACAATGAGCAGTTCTTC.

The chain uses TRBV30 and TRBJ1-2; no reliable D call. Trimming removed 4 bases from V and 7 bases from J, with 16 bases in between. The CDR3 is 13 residues long. Germline loops: CDR1 GTSNPN, CDR2 SVGIG (reference sequence). The CDR3: CAWTPPGLSGYTF. The CDR3 DNA reads as TGTGCCTGGACTCCCCCCGGGCTGAGTGGCTACACCTTC.

The gene calls are TRBV12-1 and TRBJ2-1; the table assigns TRBD2, which was not confirmed against the DNA. TRBV12-1 constitutes a pseudogene. This CDR3 comprises 16 residues. The CDR3, as DNA: TGTGCCAGCAGCGTAGCCGGGACTAGGAATCGCCATGAGCAGTTCTTC. Protein: CASSVAGTRNRHEQFF.

This chain joins TRBV2 and TRBJ1-1; D is unresolved. Looked up from germline, CDR1 is SNHLY and CDR2 is FYNNEI. V was cut by 7 bases and J by 1 base, with 10 bases left in between. The CDR3 spans 13 residues. The CDR3 loop reads CASTTQTNTEAFF. The CDR3 DNA reads as TGTGCCAGCACAACACAGACGAACACTGAAGCTTTCTTT.

Here the CDR3 reads CASRYSRHTGELFF. CDR3 DNA sequence: TGTGCCAGCAGATACAGCAGACACACCGGGGAGCTGTTTTTT. This chain links TRBV5-5 with TRBJ2-2; D gene ambiguous. The CDR3 totals 14 residues. Germline-derived CDR1 and CDR2 are SGHKS and YYEKEE (reference sequence). V lost 5 bases and J lost 3, with 11 bases in between.

Regarding this clone: A read error is likely, as this CDR3 ends without the conserved phenylalanine or tryptophan. It is unclear where the CDR3 begins or ends on the DNA, so no DNA is shown, and the CDR3 is as TCRdb lists it. This chain joins TRBV5-4 and TRBJ1-4. Germline CDR1 SGHNT, CDR2 YYREEE (reference sequence). From its first to its last residue, the CDR3 has 10 amino acids. CDR3 in amino acids: CASSFKLSAR.

This chain links TRBV4-3 with TRBJ2-7; D may be TRBD2 (7 bases). Germline CDR1 reads LGHNA; CDR2 reads YSLEER. The CDR3 spans 15 residues. Trimming cost V 1 base and J 2 bases, with 12 bases left between them. CDR3 in DNA: TGCGCCAGCAGCCAAGGTGGGGGGGCAGCCTACGAGCAGTACTTC. Protein product: CASSQGGGAAYEQYF.

Judged by frequency, this clone is medium-sized (0.01 to 0.1%). The chain has TRBV5-4 and TRBJ1-1, with a tentative D call TRBD1 (5 bases). Germline loops: CDR1 SGHNT, CDR2 YYREEE (reference sequence). Trimming removed 3 bases from V and 10 bases from J, with 19 bases in between. The CDR3 length is 14 residues. CDR3 bases: TGTGCCAGCAGCTCTGGGGCCGCCGCCGGGCTAGCTTTCTTT. Residues: CASSSGAAAGLAFF.

The genes are TRBV5-1 and TRBJ1-6; no clear D. This CDR3 is built from 15 residues. Germline V gene lookup returns CDR1 SGHRS and CDR2 YFSETQ. The V end was cut by 0 bases, the J end by 9 bases, with 13 bases between. The DNA of the CDR3 is TGCGCCAGCAGCTTGGAATCTGGGTGGAGTTCACCCCTCCACTTT. This sequence encodes CASSLESGWSSPLHF.

This chain uses TRBV29-1 with TRBJ1-1; 9 nucleotides match TRBD1. Germline CDR1 is SQVTM and CDR2 is ANQGSEA. This CDR3 spans 15 amino acids. V lost 7 bases to trimming and J lost 0 bases; unmatched junction nucleotides: 9. CDR3 amino acids: CSAMGQGYMNTEAFF. The CDR3 DNA reads TGCAGCGCCATGGGACAGGGATACATGAACACTGAAGCTTTCTTT.

This chain links TRBV25-1 with TRBJ2-3; 9 bases line up with TRBD2. The CDR3 has 16 residues. Germline loops: CDR1 MGHDK, CDR2 SYGVNS. Unmatched junction bases numbered 8, after V lost 3 bases and J lost 4 bases. The CDR3 protein is CASSDTGGGAPDTQYF. The CDR3, as DNA: TGTGCCAGCAGTGACACTGGCGGGGGGGCCCCAGATACGCAGTATTTT.

In DNA form, the CDR3 reads TGTGCCACCTCATCCCTGGGGGCGAACACTGAAGCTTTCTTT. The encoded protein is CATSSLGANTEAFF. J is TRBJ1-1 and V is TRBV4-2, with D possibly being TRBD1 (6 bases). From germline, CDR1 is LGHNA and CDR2 YNFKEQ. This CDR3 has 14 residues. V lost 10 bases, J lost 1 base, and 16 bases lay in between.

This chain links TRBV2 with TRBJ2-3; a possible D gene is TRBD1 (5 bases). From germline, CDR1 is SNHLY and CDR2 FYNNEI. V lost 3 bases to trimming and J lost 4 bases, with 11 bases between them. CDR3 size: 14 residues. The CDR3 region is CASSELGRADTQYF. The CDR3 DNA reads as TGTGCCAGCAGTGAGTTAGGCAGGGCAGATACGCAGTATTTT.

V gene TRBV7-9 combines with J gene TRBJ1-2, with 11 positions matching TRBD1. The CDR3 length is 15 residues. Germline V lookup: CDR1 SEHNR, CDR2 FQNEAQ (reference sequence). J was trimmed by 6 bases and V by 5 bases; bases with no gene match: 8. The CDR3 protein is CASSPRTGGADGYTF. The CDR3 DNA reads TGTGCCAGCAGCCCCAGGACAGGGGGCGCGGATGGCTACACCTTC.

The rearrangement joins TRBV18 to TRBJ2-2; tentatively, D is TRBD2 (5 bases). The CDR3 extends over 14 amino acids. The V gene lost 3 bases and the J gene lost 6 bases, with 11 bases spanning the gap. Per the germline V gene, CDR1 is KGHSH and CDR2 is LQKENI. The CDR3 bases are TGTGCCAGCTCACCCTGGACTCTTTCCGGGGAGCTGTTTTTT. Protein product: CASSPWTLSGELFF.

The gene calls are TRBV5-4 and TRBJ1-1, with a possible D match to TRBD1 (6 bases). Between the trimmed V and J ends, which lost 2 bases and 7 bases, there was a span of 18 bases. This CDR3 is 15 amino acids long. CDR1 and CDR2 from the germline V gene are SGHNT and YYREEE (reference sequence). CDR3 coding DNA: TGTGCCAGCAGCTTCTCGGACAGAATAGATAATGAAGCTTTCTTT. It is translated as CASSFSDRIDNEAFF.

The chain combines TRBV5-4 with TRBJ2-1; unclear D gene. The V gene's germline CDR1 is SGHNT and CDR2 YYREEE (reference sequence). Deletions cut 4 bases from V and 4 bases from J, with 9 bases between. The length of the CDR3 is 13 residues. CDR3 sequence (DNA): TGTGCCAGCAGCGTCGAACCTTACAATGAGCAGTTCTTC. The encoded protein is CASSVEPYNEQFF.

The J gene is TRBJ1-2, the V gene TRBV15; a possible D gene is TRBD1 (5 bases). Germline V gene lookup returns CDR1 LNHNV and CDR2 YYDKDF (reference sequence). The V and J ends lost 6 bases and 7 bases respectively, with 30 bases between them. The CDR3 is 18 residues long. CDR3 in DNA: TGTGCCACCAGTGCTCGGACCGTGGGCAGGGCCGATATTGGTGGCTACACCTTC. Amino acid sequence: CATSARTVGRADIGGYTF.

The gene calls are TRBV7-2 and TRBJ1-1; D remains unclear. Germline V gives CDR1 SGHTA, CDR2 FQGNSA. Trimming shortened V by 3 bases and J by 8 bases, and 7 bases separated the two germline ends. There are 11 residues in the CDR3. CDR3 DNA: TGTGCCAGCAGCTTGGGGTCGGAAGCTTTCTTT. As protein: CASSLGSEAFF.

The CDR3 DNA reads as TGTGCCAGCTCATCCGTGGGACAGGGCCCCACTGAAGCTTTCTTT. Its translation: CASSSVGQGPTEAFF. This chain links TRBV18 with TRBJ1-1, with 9 bases fitting TRBD1. The junction had 8 bases not matched to a gene; V was cut back by 5 bases and J by 4 bases. There are 15 residues in the CDR3. Germline values: CDR1 KGHSH, CDR2 LQKENI.

The V and J genes are TRBV6-2 or TRBV6-3 and TRBJ1-1; no clear D gene. Germline values: CDR1 MNHEY, CDR2 SVGEGT. CDR3 length: 14 residues. V lost 4 bases and J 1 base, leaving 10 bases between the germline ends. The CDR3 DNA sequence: TGTGCCAGCAGTTCTCCAAATAGGAACACTGAAGCTTTCTTT. Residues: CASSSPNRNTEAFF.

The J gene is TRBJ1-5, the V gene TRBV27; 8 bases align to TRBD1. This CDR3 has 14 amino acids. Germline loops: CDR1 MNHEY, CDR2 SMNVEV (reference sequence). Germline trimming cut 2 bases from V and 6 bases from J; bases unmatched to any gene: 3. CDR3 loop: CASSLIGQGQPQHF. DNA for the CDR3: TGTGCCAGCAGTTTAATCGGACAGGGTCAGCCCCAGCATTTT.